The 10 T cell receptor beta chains below come from one sample, sequenced in a study of T cell repertoires in cytomegalovirus infection. No antigen has been assigned to these receptors. MiXCR, run by TCRdb on the reads, gives a single entry per CDR3 protein. The sample has roughly 800,000 distinct CDR3 sequences, approximately 32% seen once. Source: cultured CD8+ T cells from PBMCs, taken from culture after CMV antigen stimulation. The receptors here all came from a human donor in good health (CMV status not recorded). Some clones in this sample may be carry-over from other donors' samples.

This clonotype was seen at least ten times. V and J are TRBV27 and TRBJ2-5, with 12 bases matching TRBD1. V was clipped by 3 bases and J by 5 bases; unmatched bases: 4. The CDR3 covers 15 residues. CDR1 and CDR2 from the germline V gene are MNHEY and SMNVEV (reference sequence). The CDR3 spells CASSLGQGAGETQYF. The CDR3 DNA is TGTGCCAGCAGTTTGGGACAGGGGGCAGGGGAGACCCAGTACTTC.

The rearrangement joins TRBV4-1 to TRBJ2-7; D is ambiguous. Germline V gene lookup returns CDR1 MGHRA and CDR2 YSYEKL. V was cut by 1 base and J by 4 bases, with 14 bases left in between. The CDR3 runs to 15 residues. The CDR3 DNA is TGCGCCAGCAGCCAAGTGGCAGGTTCCACGTACGAGCAGTACGTC. Its protein is CASSQVAGSTYEQYV.

This clonotype occurred once. The chain is built from TRBV4-1 and TRBJ2-3; D not resolved. Germline CDR1 MGHRA, CDR2 YSYEKL. This CDR3 has 14 residues. Trimming removed 3 bases at V and 2 bases at J, with 9 bases between. Here the CDR3 reads CASSQIADTDTQYF. CDR3 coding DNA: TGCGCCAGCAGCCAGATTGCGGACACAGATACGCAGTATTTT.

The chain links TRBV27 to TRBJ2-1; 8 bases map to TRBD1. CDR1 and CDR2 (germline): MNHEY, SMNVEV (reference sequence). After removal of 2 bases from V and 7 bases from J, the junction contained 7 bases not matched to a gene. This CDR3 is built from 15 residues. The CDR3 DNA sequence: TGTGCCAGCAGTTTAAACAGGGGGGTTGGGAATGAGCAGTTCTTC. This sequence encodes CASSLNRGVGNEQFF.

The V gene is TRBV7-4, the J gene TRBJ1-2; D ambiguous. V lost 5 bases to trimming and J lost 2 bases, with 18 bases between them. Germline CDR1 SGHVT, CDR2 SQSDAQ. The CDR3 is made up of 16 amino acids. The CDR3 DNA is TGTGCCAGCAGCACCCGGACGGAGACCATAAACTATGGCTACACCTTC. It yields the protein CASSTRTETINYGYTF.

This clonotype showed up just a few times. The rearrangement uses TRBV7-6 and TRBJ2-7; perhaps TRBD1 as D (5 bases). V lost 5 bases and J lost 5, with 16 bases in between. Germline CDR1 SGHVS, CDR2 FNYEAQ. The CDR3 is made up of 14 amino acids. The CDR3 reads CASSPRMDTDEQYF. The DNA of the CDR3 is TGTGCCAGCAGCCCTCGTATGGACACCGACGAGCAGTACTTC.

V usage is TRBV7-9 and J usage is TRBJ1-4, with 9 bases that match TRBD1. V shed 5 bases, J shed 4 bases, and the junction held 11 bases outside the gene matches. This CDR3 has 17 residues. CDR1 is SEHNR and CDR2 is FQNEAQ in the germline V gene (reference sequence). The CDR3 spells CASSRYGPGQGNEKLFF. CDR3 nucleotide sequence: TGTGCCAGCAGCCGATACGGACCGGGACAGGGTAATGAAAAACTGTTTTTT.

The chain links TRBV7-7 to TRBJ2-6; 12 positions match TRBD1. Germline V gene data show CDR1 as SSHAT and CDR2 as FNYEAQ (reference sequence). CDR3 length: 17 residues. The CDR3 nucleotides are TGTGCTAGCTCCCCCGGGACAGGGGGCGCTGGGGCCAACGTCCTGACTTTC. Protein sequence: CASSPGTGGAGANVLTF.

The chain is built from TRBV6-6 and TRBJ2-5, with a tentative D call TRBD1 (5 bases). This CDR3 is 11 amino acids long. Deletions cut 7 bases from V and 6 bases from J, with 9 bases between. CDR1 and CDR2 (germline): MNHNY, SVGAGI (reference sequence). In DNA, the CDR3 is TGTGCCAGCACCATGGACAAGACCCAGTACTTC. Amino acid sequence: CASTMDKTQYF.

The CDR3 here is CSALGLAGGWNTGELFF. The CDR3 DNA reads TGCAGCGCCTTAGGACTAGCGGGGGGCTGGAACACCGGGGAGCTGTTTTTT. The gene calls are TRBV29-1 and TRBJ2-2; 14 nucleotides line up with TRBD2. This CDR3 region has 17 residues. Germline trimming cut 7 bases from V and 1 base from J; bases unmatched to any gene: 8. Germline CDR1 is SQVTM and CDR2 is ANQGSEA.